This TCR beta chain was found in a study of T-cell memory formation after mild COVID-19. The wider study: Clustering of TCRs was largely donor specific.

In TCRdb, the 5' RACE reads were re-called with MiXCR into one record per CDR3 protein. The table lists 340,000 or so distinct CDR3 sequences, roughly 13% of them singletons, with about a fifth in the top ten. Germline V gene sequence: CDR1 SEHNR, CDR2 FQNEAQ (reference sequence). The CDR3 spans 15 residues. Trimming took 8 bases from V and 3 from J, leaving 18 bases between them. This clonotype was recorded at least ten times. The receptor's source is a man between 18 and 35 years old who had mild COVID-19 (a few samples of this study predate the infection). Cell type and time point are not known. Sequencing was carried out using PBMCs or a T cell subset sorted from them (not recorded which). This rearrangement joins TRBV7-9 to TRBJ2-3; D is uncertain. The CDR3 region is CASGPRGFGTDTQYF. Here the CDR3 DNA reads TGTGCCAGCGGTCCGAGAGGTTTTGGGACAGATACGCAGTATTTT.